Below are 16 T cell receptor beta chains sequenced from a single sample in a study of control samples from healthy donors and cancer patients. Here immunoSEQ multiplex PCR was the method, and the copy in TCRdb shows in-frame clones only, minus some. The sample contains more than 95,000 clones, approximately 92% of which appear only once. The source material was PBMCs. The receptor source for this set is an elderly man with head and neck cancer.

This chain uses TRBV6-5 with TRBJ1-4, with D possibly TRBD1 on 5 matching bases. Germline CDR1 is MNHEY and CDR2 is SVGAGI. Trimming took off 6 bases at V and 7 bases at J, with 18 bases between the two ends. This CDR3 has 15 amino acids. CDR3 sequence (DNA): TGTGCCAGCAGGCCCCGGCAGGGCGTAAGTGAAAAACTGTTTTTT. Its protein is CASRPRQGVSEKLFF.

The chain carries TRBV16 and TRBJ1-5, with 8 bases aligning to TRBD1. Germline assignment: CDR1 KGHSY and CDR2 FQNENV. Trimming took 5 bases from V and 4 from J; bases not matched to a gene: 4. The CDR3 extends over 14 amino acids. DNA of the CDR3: TGTGCCAGCAGCTGGACAGGGAGGAATCAGCCCCAGCATTTT. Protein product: CASSWTGRNQPQHF.

DNA for the CDR3: TGTGCCAGTAGTATTCAAGCGGGGGCCTACGAGCAGTACTTC. This encodes CASSIQAGAYEQYF. The chain combines TRBV19 with TRBJ2-7, with 8 bases matching TRBD2. Germline assignment: CDR1 LNHDA and CDR2 SQIVND (reference sequence). The CDR3 totals 14 residues. V trimming: 3 bases; J trimming: 2 bases; junction bases outside the gene matches: 3.

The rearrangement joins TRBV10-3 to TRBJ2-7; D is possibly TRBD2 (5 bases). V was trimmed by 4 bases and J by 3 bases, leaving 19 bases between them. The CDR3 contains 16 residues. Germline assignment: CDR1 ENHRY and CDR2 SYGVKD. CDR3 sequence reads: CAISGKLNGNIYEQYF. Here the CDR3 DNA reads TGTGCCATCAGTGGAAAACTTAACGGGAATATCTACGAGCAGTACTTC.

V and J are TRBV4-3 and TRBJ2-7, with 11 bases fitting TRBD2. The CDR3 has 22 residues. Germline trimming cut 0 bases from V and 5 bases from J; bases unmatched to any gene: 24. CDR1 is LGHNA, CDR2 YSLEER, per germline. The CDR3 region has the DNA TGCGCCAGCAGCCAAGAATTACAAGAGACAGGGGAGCTAGCGGGAGGAAGCCACGAGCAGTACTTC. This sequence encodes CASSQELQETGELAGGSHEQYF.

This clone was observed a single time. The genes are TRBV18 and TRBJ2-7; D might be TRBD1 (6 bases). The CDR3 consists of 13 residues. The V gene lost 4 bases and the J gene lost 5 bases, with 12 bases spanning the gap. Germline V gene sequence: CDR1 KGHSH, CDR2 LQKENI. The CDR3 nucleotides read TGTGCCAGCTCACTTAACAGGGACCACGAGCAGTACTTC. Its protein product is CASSLNRDHEQYF. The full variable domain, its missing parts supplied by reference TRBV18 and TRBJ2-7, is NAGVMQNPRHLVRRRGQEARLRCSPMKGHSHVYWYRQLPEEGLKFMVYLQKENIIDESGMPKERFSAEFPKEGPSILRIQQVVRGDSAAYFCASSLNRDHEQYFGPGTRLTVT.

CDR3 sequence reads: CASRRQQELNTEAFF. In DNA form, the CDR3 reads TGCGCCAGCAGGCGACAACAGGAGTTGAACACTGAAGCTTTCTTT. The chain uses TRBV4-1 and TRBJ1-1; D is perhaps TRBD1 (5 bases). The germline V gene has CDR1 MGHRA and CDR2 YSYEKL. V lost 6 bases, J lost 0 bases, and 14 bases lay in between. CDR3 length: 15 amino acids.

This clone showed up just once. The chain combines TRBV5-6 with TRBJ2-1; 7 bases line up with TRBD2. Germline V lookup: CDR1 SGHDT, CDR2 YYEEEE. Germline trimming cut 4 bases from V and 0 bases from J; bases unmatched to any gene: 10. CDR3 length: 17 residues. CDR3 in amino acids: CASSPNWGLSSYNEQFF. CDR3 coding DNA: TGTGCCAGCAGCCCCAACTGGGGACTAAGCTCCTACAATGAGCAGTTCTTC.

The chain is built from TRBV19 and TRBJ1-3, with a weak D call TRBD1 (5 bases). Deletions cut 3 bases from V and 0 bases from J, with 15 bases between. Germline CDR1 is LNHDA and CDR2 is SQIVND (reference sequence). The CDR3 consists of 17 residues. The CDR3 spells CASSMIGATVSGNTIYF. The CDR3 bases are TGTGCCAGTAGTATGATTGGGGCGACGGTCTCTGGAAACACCATATATTTT. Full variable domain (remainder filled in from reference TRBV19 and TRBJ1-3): DGGITQSPKYLFRKEGQNVTLSCEQNLNHDAMYWYRQDPGQGLRLIYYSQIVNDFQKGDIAEGYSVSREKKESFPLTVTSAQKNPTAFYLCASSMIGATVSGNTIYFGEGSWLTVV.

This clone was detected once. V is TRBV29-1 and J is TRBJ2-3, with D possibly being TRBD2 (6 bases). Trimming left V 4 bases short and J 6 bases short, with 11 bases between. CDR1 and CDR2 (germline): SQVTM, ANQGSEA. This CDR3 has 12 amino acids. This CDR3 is CSVARDLDTQYF. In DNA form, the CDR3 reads TGCAGCGTTGCAAGGGACTTGGATACGCAGTATTTT.

For the CDR3, the DNA is TGTGCCACCAGCAGAGGGGGGCCCCAAGAGACCCAGTACTTC. Protein product: CATSRGGPQETQYF. V and J are TRBV15 and TRBJ2-5; D is possibly TRBD1 (6 bases). Trimming took 1 base from V and 1 from J, leaving 7 bases between them. The CDR3 totals 14 residues. Per germline, CDR1 LNHNV and CDR2 YYDKDF (reference sequence).

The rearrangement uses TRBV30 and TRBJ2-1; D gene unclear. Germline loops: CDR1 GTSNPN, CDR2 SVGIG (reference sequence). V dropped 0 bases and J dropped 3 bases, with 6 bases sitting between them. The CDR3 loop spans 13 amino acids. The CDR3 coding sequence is TGTGCCTGGAGTGTAAACCTCTACAATGAGCAGTTCTTC. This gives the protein CAWSVNLYNEQFF.

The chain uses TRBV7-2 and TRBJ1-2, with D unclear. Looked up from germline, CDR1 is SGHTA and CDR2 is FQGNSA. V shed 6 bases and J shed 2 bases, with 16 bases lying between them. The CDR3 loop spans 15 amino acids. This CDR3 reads CASSDQVTVNYGYTF. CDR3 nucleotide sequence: TGTGCCAGCAGTGACCAGGTGACGGTAAACTATGGCTACACCTTC. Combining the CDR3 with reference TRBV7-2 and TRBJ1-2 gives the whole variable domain GAGVSQSPSNKVTEKGKDVELRCDPISGHTALYWYRQSLGQGLEFLIYFQGNSAPDKSGLPSDRFSAERTGGSVSTLTIQRTQQEDSAVYLCASSDQVTVNYGYTFGSGTRLTVV.

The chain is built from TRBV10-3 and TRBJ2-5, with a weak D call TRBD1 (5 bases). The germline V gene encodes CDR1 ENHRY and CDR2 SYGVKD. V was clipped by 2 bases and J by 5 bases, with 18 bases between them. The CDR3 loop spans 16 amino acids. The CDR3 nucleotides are TGTGCCATCAGTGAGAGTTTAGCAGGGCAGAGGGAGACCCAGTACTTC. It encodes CAISESLAGQRETQYF.

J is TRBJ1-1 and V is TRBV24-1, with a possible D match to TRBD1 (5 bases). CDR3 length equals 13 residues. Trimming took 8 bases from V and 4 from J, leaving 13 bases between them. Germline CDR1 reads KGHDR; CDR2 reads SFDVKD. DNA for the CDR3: TGTGCCACCACCGGCGCGGGGGGCACTGAAGCTTTCTTT. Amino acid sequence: CATTGAGGTEAFF.

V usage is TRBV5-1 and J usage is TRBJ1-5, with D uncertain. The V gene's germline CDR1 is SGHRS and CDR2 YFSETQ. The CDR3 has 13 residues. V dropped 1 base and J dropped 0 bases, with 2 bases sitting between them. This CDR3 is CASSLTSNQPQHF. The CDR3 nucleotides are TGCGCCAGCAGCTTGACTAGCAATCAGCCCCAGCATTTT.